Each of the 23 T cell receptor beta chains below was sequenced from the same sample in a study of T cells after yellow fever vaccination. One entry per CDR3 protein results from TCRdb running MiXCR on the 5' RACE reads. The sample has 250,000 to 350,000 distinct CDR3 sequences, 6.8% seen once. This sample comprised PBMCs, obtained roughly seven weeks after the first yellow fever vaccination. Receptor source: a man younger than 35 who received the YFV17D yellow fever vaccine.

This clonotype has ten or more counts. The chain combines TRBV5-1 with TRBJ2-7; D is possibly TRBD1 (6 bases). In germline, CDR1 is SGHRS, CDR2 YFSETQ. The CDR3 loop spans 13 amino acids. With 5 bases removed from V and 3 bases from J, the gap between germline ends came to 12 bases. CDR3 protein: CASRGTGRYEQYF. The CDR3 nucleotides are TGCGCCAGCAGGGGAACAGGGCGCTACGAGCAGTACTTC. The whole variable domain, filled in from reference TRBV5-1 and TRBJ2-7, reads KAGVTQTPRYLIKTRGQQVTLSCSPISGHRSVSWYQQTPGQGLQFLFEYFSETQRNKGNFPGRFSGRQFSNSRSEMNVSTLELGDSALYLCASRGTGRYEQYFGPGTRLTVT.

This clonotype was observed a handful of times. The J gene is TRBJ1-3, the V gene TRBV2, with a possible D match to TRBD1 (6 bases). CDR1 SNHLY and CDR2 FYNNEI come from the germline V gene. This CDR3 spans 14 amino acids. V dropped 7 bases and J dropped 0 bases, with 10 bases sitting between them. CDR3 coding DNA: TGTGCCAGCAAGACAGGCTTCTCTGGAAACACCATATATTTT. Amino acid sequence: CASKTGFSGNTIYF.

The table lists this clonotype with a few counts. This chain connects TRBV5-1 to TRBJ1-4, with 11 bases identical to TRBD1. The ends lost 0 bases at V and 8 bases at J; junction bases unmatched: 9. The CDR3 has 17 amino acids. Germline V gene data show CDR1 as SGHRS and CDR2 as YFSETQ. CDR3 coding DNA: TGCGCCAGCAGCTTGGTCCCTCTGGGACAGGGGGACGAAAAACTGTTTTTT. Translating it yields CASSLVPLGQGDEKLFF.

This clonotype occurred many times. V usage is TRBV2 and J usage is TRBJ2-1; no definite D call. The CDR3 sequence is 12 residues long. Looked up from germline, CDR1 is SNHLY and CDR2 is FYNNEI. Trimming cost V 6 bases and J 3 bases, with 6 bases left between them. The CDR3 sequence: CASSPDYNEQFF. The CDR3 DNA follows: TGTGCCAGCAGCCCCGACTACAATGAGCAGTTCTTC.

As regards this clonotype: Mismatch with germline at one junction end may stem from a read error. The CDR3 is CASSPSGTGIISNEKPFF. The CDR3 DNA reads as TGTGCCAGCTCACCTTCGGGGACAGGGATAATATCTAATGAAAAACCGTTTTTT. V is TRBV18 and J is TRBJ1-4; 9 bases align to TRBD1. Germline assignment: CDR1 KGHSH and CDR2 LQKENI. This CDR3 has 18 residues.

The rearrangement joins TRBV10-3 to TRBJ2-7; 9 bases match TRBD1. J was trimmed by 1 base and V by 3 bases; bases with no gene match: 4. Germline V gene sequence: CDR1 ENHRY, CDR2 SYGVKD. This CDR3 is built from 15 residues. The CDR3 region has the DNA TGTGCCATCAGTGACCCGGGACAGGGTTCCTACGAGCAGTACGTC. Its translation is CAISDPGQGSYEQYV.

This clonotype appeared many times. V and J are TRBV20-1 and TRBJ2-1; possible D gene TRBD2, 6 bases. V shed 7 bases and J shed 6 bases, with 13 bases lying between them. Looked up from germline, CDR1 is DFQATT and CDR2 is SNEGSKA (reference sequence). The CDR3 is 12 amino acids. The chain's CDR3 is CSVAEGFNEQFF. CDR3 DNA: TGCAGTGTAGCGGAGGGCTTCAATGAGCAGTTCTTC.

This clonotype was detected many times. The chain couples TRBV7-2 to TRBJ1-2, with 9 bases matching TRBD1. The CDR3 consists of 14 residues. With V trimmed by 4 bases and J by 2 bases, 2 bases remained unmatched. Germline V lookup: CDR1 SGHTA, CDR2 FQGNSA. CDR3 sequence (DNA): TGTGCCAGCAGCTACGGGACAGGGAACTATGGCTACACCTTC. It codes for CASSYGTGNYGYTF.

CDR3 nucleotide sequence: TGTGCCAGCAGTGCCCTCGCGGGGGGTTCCGATGAGCAGTTCTTC. Residues: CASSALAGGSDEQFF. This sequence joins TRBV25-1 and TRBJ2-1, with 8 bases fitting TRBD2. The CDR3 totals 15 residues. The ends lost 4 bases at V and 8 bases at J; junction bases unmatched: 10. CDR1 is MGHDK and CDR2 is SYGVNS in the germline V gene.

The J gene is TRBJ2-2, the V gene TRBV10-3; D gene unclear. The CDR3 spans 11 residues. Germline V gene sequence: CDR1 ENHRY, CDR2 SYGVKD. V lost 5 bases and J lost 6, with 4 bases in between. CDR3 loop: CAISSSGELFF. The CDR3 DNA reads as TGTGCCATCAGTTCCTCCGGGGAGCTGTTTTTT.

This clonotype was observed a few times. CDR3 DNA sequence: TGTGCCAGCAGCTCCAATTCTGGTCGCTACGAGCAGTACTTC. This sequence encodes CASSSNSGRYEQYF. The gene calls are TRBV7-2 and TRBJ2-7; D unclear. The CDR3 runs to 14 residues. The germline V gene has CDR1 SGHTA and CDR2 FQGNSA. Trimming pared 4 bases from V and 3 bases from J, leaving 13 bases between.

This clonotype has just a few counts. V usage is TRBV7-3 and J usage is TRBJ1-1, with a weak D call TRBD1 (6 bases). V was trimmed by 5 bases and J by 5 bases, leaving 15 bases between them. CDR3 size: 14 residues. Germline V gene data show CDR1 as SGHTA and CDR2 as FQGTGA. The CDR3 nucleotides read TGTGCCAGCAGCCCCTCAGGGGTAGGGACTGAAGCTTTCTTT. It specifies CASSPSGVGTEAFF.

This clonotype has a count of ten or more. The genes are TRBV6-1 and TRBJ2-7; maybe TRBD1 (7 bases). The CDR3 is made up of 14 amino acids. The V gene lost 5 bases and the J gene lost 2 bases, with 13 bases spanning the gap. CDR1 and CDR2 from the germline V gene are MNHNS and SASEGT. CDR3 region: CASSTGGTAYEQYF. The CDR3 DNA sequence: TGTGCCAGCAGTACAGGCGGGACAGCCTACGAGCAGTACTTC.

There are a few counts of this clonotype. The chain has TRBV14 and TRBJ1-1; D perhaps matches TRBD1 (6 bases). CDR3 size: 14 residues. Between the trimmed V and J ends, which lost 2 bases and 5 bases, there was a span of 12 bases. Per the germline V gene, CDR1 is SGHDN and CDR2 is FVKESK. As DNA, the CDR3 is TGTGCCAGCAGCCAACATACAGGGAAGACTGAAGCTTTCTTT. Amino acid sequence: CASSQHTGKTEAFF.

The gene calls are TRBV12-3 or TRBV12-4 and TRBJ2-5; TRBD1 matches at 11 bases. The ends lost 5 bases at V and 7 bases at J; junction bases unmatched: 6. This CDR3 has 14 amino acids. Here the CDR3 DNA reads TGTGCCAGCAGTCTAATGGGACAGGGGGGGACCCAGTACTTC. Protein sequence: CASSLMGQGGTQYF.

A few counts support this clonotype. The chain links TRBV5-1 to TRBJ2-3; 7 nucleotides match TRBD2. The CDR3 is 14 residues long. V lost 7 bases, J lost 5 bases, and 10 bases stayed unmatched. From germline, CDR1 is SGHRS and CDR2 YFSETQ. DNA of the CDR3: TGCGCCAGCGGGCCAGGGACTATTGAAGATACGCAGTATTTT. Translating gives CASGPGTIEDTQYF.

The sample holds a few counts of this clonotype. The V call is TRBV3-1, the J call TRBJ2-1, with 8 bases matching TRBD2. V lost 0 bases and J lost 0; bases outside the gene matches: 13. The germline V gene encodes CDR1 LGHDT and CDR2 YNNKEL (reference sequence). The CDR3 totals 20 residues. This CDR3 reads CASSQEPWAGGLLSYNEQFF. The CDR3 nucleotides are TGTGCCAGCAGCCAAGAGCCTTGGGCGGGGGGACTTCTCTCCTACAATGAGCAGTTCTTC.

This clonotype appeared a few times. The chain couples TRBV20-1 to TRBJ2-2, with D perhaps being TRBD1 or TRBD2 (6 bases each). The germline CDR1 and CDR2 sequences are DFQATT and SNEGSKA (reference sequence). V gave up 6 bases and J gave up 1 base, with 15 bases separating them. The CDR3 has 15 residues. This CDR3 is CSALEGGENTGELFF. The CDR3 DNA sequence: TGCAGTGCACTAGAGGGGGGCGAGAACACCGGGGAGCTGTTTTTT.

This clonotype has a handful of counts. The rearrangement uses TRBV30 and TRBJ1-4; a possible D gene is TRBD1 (5 bases). Trimming took 4 bases from V and 5 from J, leaving 17 bases between them. Germline CDR1 is GTSNPN and CDR2 is SVGIG (reference sequence). The CDR3 has 15 residues. CDR3 in DNA: TGTGCCTGGAACCAAATTTGGGGGAAGAATGAAAAACTGTTTTTT. It specifies CAWNQIWGKNEKLFF.

This clonotype was picked up many times. This sequence joins TRBV7-2 and TRBJ2-5; 11 bases are a match to TRBD2. The CDR3 length is 15 residues. V trimming: 5 bases; J trimming: 5 bases; junction bases outside the gene matches: 7. Per germline, CDR1 SGHTA and CDR2 FQGNSA. The CDR3 DNA is TGTGCCAGCAGCCTACCGACTAGCGGGGTGGAGACCCAGTACTTC. Amino acid sequence: CASSLPTSGVETQYF.

Many counts were recorded for this clonotype. The chain combines TRBV7-8 with TRBJ1-2; TRBD1 might be the D (6 bases). Trimming shortened V by 5 bases and J by 6 bases, and 13 bases separated the two germline ends. The CDR3 loop spans 13 amino acids. Germline CDR1 reads SGHVS; CDR2 reads FQNEAQ. Written as DNA, the CDR3 is TGTGCCAGCAGCCTCACAGGGTATGATGGCTACACCTTC. Translating gives CASSLTGYDGYTF.

The table lists this clonotype with many counts. The chain joins TRBV3-1 to TRBJ2-5; D call uncertain. CDR1 and CDR2 from the germline V gene are LGHDT and YNNKEL (reference sequence). Trimming pared 1 base from V and 5 bases from J, leaving 2 bases between. The CDR3 extends over 11 amino acids. The CDR3 DNA reads TGTGCCAGCAGCCAAGTCGAGACCCAGTACTTC. This sequence encodes CASSQVETQYF.

The chain employs TRBV20-1 and TRBJ2-4; D uncertain. This CDR3 is built from 15 residues. Germline-derived CDR1 and CDR2 are DFQATT and SNEGSKA (reference sequence). Trimming removed 0 bases at V and 0 bases at J, with 9 bases between. The CDR3 here is CSARDQRTAKNIQYF. The CDR3 DNA is TGCAGTGCTAGAGATCAGAGGACAGCCAAAAACATTCAGTACTTC.